A few counts support the clone carrying this TCR beta chain. The data originate from a study of beta chain features in type 1 diabetes. Via the markers CD45RO/CCR7/CD25/CD127/CD95/CD27, stem cell-like memory, regulatory, central memory and naive CD4+ cells were sorted. There are 15 residues in the CDR3. Looked up from germline, CDR1 is SGDLS and CDR2 is YYNGEE. The junction had 2 bases not matched to a gene; V was cut back by 0 bases and J by 0 bases. Reverse transcription of all isolated RNA meant that expressed TCRB transcripts were sequenced. Here immunoSEQ multiplex PCR was the method, and the copy in TCRdb shows in-frame clones only, minus some. The sample has 150,000 or so clones, roughly 10% seen once.

The rearrangement links TRBV9 to TRBJ2-5; 7 bases line up with TRBD2. The material sequenced was central memory CD4+ T cells from blood. The TCR originated in a man aged 18 to 30 in good health. DNA of the CDR3: TGTGCCAGCAGCGTAGCAGGGAGGGACCAAGAGACCCAGTACTTC. This translates into CASSVAGRDQETQYF.